What follows is one T cell receptor (beta chain) and its context. Its antigen remains unidentified. This CDR3 spans 13 amino acids. V was clipped by 6 bases and J by 0 bases, with 6 bases between them. CDR1 is LGHNA, CDR2 YSLEER, per germline. The data belong to a study of cytomegalovirus exposure and HLA in healthy donors. Study-level results: Rarity marked most TCR sequences, yet some public TCRs occurred in many donors. According to the study, roughly 160 TCR beta chains were cytomegalovirus-associated.

Using immunoSEQ multiplex PCR, the repertoire was profiled, and TCRdb retains in-frame clones only, with some absent. The sample consists of fewer than 200,000 clones, around nine tenths of them appearing once. The TCR was taken from a man between 18 and 29 years old in good health and CMV-seropositive. The sample comprised PBMCs. This chain links TRBV4-3 with TRBJ1-5; D gene unclear. CDR3 in DNA: TGCGCCAGCAGTAAATATAGCAATCAGCCCCAGCATTTT. Translation: CASSKYSNQPQHF.